This TCR beta chain was recorded in a study of cytomegalovirus exposure and HLA in healthy donors (dated by TCRdb to 2017 to 2019). Notes on the research overall: A later analysis indicated that the 130 or so validation repertoires were generated on the platform also employed for the 720 or so repertoires of the first cohort. The study aimed to test whether cataloging public T cell receptors could reveal signatures of past pathogen exposure. To predict cytomegalovirus infection status, the study combined high-throughput TCR immunosequencing, statistical association of individual TCRs with disease status, and machine learning. Along with the approximately 670-subject first cohort, a separate validation cohort of roughly 110 different subjects was used.

The donors belonged to the validation cohort of over a hundred subjects, which was separate from the roughly 670-subject first cohort. Via the germline V gene (reference sequence), CDR1 is SEHNR and CDR2 FQNEAQ. The CDR3 runs 17 residues from the cysteine to the phenylalanine. CDR3 DNA only is kept here, 51 bases in frame from base 1. V lost 5 bases and J lost 0 bases, and the count of bases not matched to a germline gene is 9. Worth noting for this clone: There is no known antigen for this receptor. Base-call qualities are not available, and no considerably larger clone is one nucleotide away.

The full study reports these points: The study listed approximately 150 TCR beta chains as associated with cytomegalovirus. All 120 or so repertoires were used to score co-occurrence in the validation cohort in a later analysis, because that analysis had no HLA typing for the cohort. A few of the identified cytomegalovirus-associated TCR beta chains were confirmed in vitro to be specific for cytomegalovirus antigens. Across donors, most TCR sequences were observed very rarely, whereas some public TCRs were present in many individuals. In both the original and validation cohorts, the classifier was reported to diagnose cytomegalovirus status with high specificity and sensitivity. In a later analysis, TCRs clustered in the first cohort were found to also tend to co-occur in the 120 validation repertoires, with approximately 95% of cluster scores above 0. According to the authors, the approach could potentially be generalized to other disease states and immunological phenotypes.

To prepare the library, the immunoSEQ multiplex PCR assay was applied. The authors' analysis ran thus. A statistical classification framework was built to diagnose cytomegalovirus status from the catalog of TCR beta chain sequences. Here the immuneACCESS table is served through TCRdb, limited to in-frame sequences with V and J called. Missing clones are a known gap in these copies; in checked studies unresolved V genes cover under half, and the rest lacks a known reason. V and J calls and clone size are given by that table; D and trimming were obtained from the DNA. This sample comprises fewer than 200,000 clones, 85% of them detected only once. The ten largest clones add up to about 17% of the sample.

This clonotype was obtained from a man aged 18 to 30 in good health and CMV-seropositive. Rearrangement joined TRBV7-9 to TRBJ1-1, and 10 junction bases match TRBD1. Sample: PBMCs. The nucleotides read TGTGCCAGCAGCCCTACAGGGACAGGGGCGTTGAACACTGAAGCTTTCTTT. Translated, it reads CASSPTGTGALNTEAFF.